One and the same sample provided the 8 T cell receptor beta chains below, sequenced in a study of shared clonotypes between healthy human individuals. Clones were read by immunoSEQ multiplex PCR, and TCRdb kept only the in-frame ones, dropping some. The sample consists of more than 450,000 clones, roughly 78% of them appearing once. The sample comprised PBMCs. These receptors all stem from a woman aged 40 to 50 in good health. Some clones in this sample may be carry-over from other donors' samples.

This clone was seen only once. The rearrangement joins TRBV9 to TRBJ1-1; D remains ambiguous. CDR1 and CDR2 (germline): SGDLS, YYNGEE. CDR3 size: 14 residues. The ends were cut back, 0 bases at V and 4 bases at J, with 10 bases in the middle. The CDR3 DNA follows: TGTGCCAGCAGCGTAGCCAGCCGGGGCACTGAAGCTTTCTTT. The encoded protein is CASSVASRGTEAFF.

The J gene is TRBJ2-6, the V gene TRBV4-3; no firm D call. CDR1 is LGHNA and CDR2 is YSLEER in the germline V gene. Trimming took 1 base from V and 2 from J, leaving 6 bases between them. The CDR3 loop spans 15 amino acids. The CDR3 nucleotides are TGCGCCAGCAGCCAAGTTTTCCCTGGGGCCAACGTCCTGACTTTC. This sequence encodes CASSQVFPGANVLTF.

The rearrangement joins TRBV27 to TRBJ1-2; tentative D call: TRBD1 (5 bases). Trimming shortened V by 3 bases and J by 3 bases, and 11 bases separated the two germline ends. CDR3 length: 14 residues. Germline V gene sequence: CDR1 MNHEY, CDR2 SMNVEV (reference sequence). The CDR3 DNA reads as TGTGCCAGCAGTTTCAGGGACCGGCACTATGGCTACACCTTC. It encodes CASSFRDRHYGYTF.

This chain links TRBV19 with TRBJ2-2, with 14 nucleotides matching TRBD2. The CDR3 runs 18 residues. The V and J ends lost 5 bases and 3 bases, in that order; junction bases with no gene match: 8. The germline gives CDR1 LNHDA, CDR2 SQIVND (reference sequence). The CDR3 DNA sequence: TGTGCCAGTAGTTTAAGACTAGCGGGAGGGCTGGACACCGGGGAGCTGTTTTTT. This translates into CASSLRLAGGLDTGELFF.

The rearrangement uses TRBV7-2 and TRBJ2-3; no reliable D call. The CDR3 is made up of 12 amino acids. Trimming pared 3 bases from V and 9 bases from J, leaving 10 bases between. Germline V CDR1 and CDR2: SGHTA, FQGNSA. The CDR3 is CASSFGQPTQYF. Written as DNA, the CDR3 is TGTGCCAGCAGCTTTGGGCAACCGACGCAGTATTTT.

The sample holds a few counts of this clone. The rearrangement uses TRBV6-4 and TRBJ2-1, with 10 bases identical to TRBD2. Germline V gene data show CDR1 as MRHNA and CDR2 as SNTAGT. V dropped 2 bases and J dropped 6; count of bases not matched to a gene: 7. This CDR3 is 16 amino acids long. In DNA, the CDR3 is TGTGCCAGCAGTGACCGAGCGGGAGGGGATTTCAATGAGCAGTTCTTC. Amino acid sequence: CASSDRAGGDFNEQFF.

The chain combines TRBV5-1 with TRBJ2-3; 7 bases map to TRBD1. CDR1 and CDR2 from the germline V gene are SGHRS and YFSETQ. The V gene end was trimmed by 4 bases and the J gene end by 1 base; junction bases not matched to a gene: 9. The CDR3 length is 16 residues. CDR3 region: CASSVAGGTGTDTQYF. The CDR3 nucleotides are TGCGCCAGCAGCGTCGCAGGGGGAACTGGCACAGATACGCAGTATTTT.

This chain joins TRBV23-1 and TRBJ2-4; possible D gene TRBD2, 6 bases. TRBV23-1 is noted as an ORF with a role that remains uncertain. The CDR3 spans 14 residues. Deletions cut 6 bases from V and 6 bases from J, with 15 bases between. CDR3: CASSLGGEINIQYF. In DNA form, the CDR3 reads TGCGCCAGCAGCCTTGGCGGGGAGATAAACATTCAGTACTTC.